This T cell receptor beta chain was recovered during a study of T and B cells in COVID-19 patients. Study information: Peripheral blood came from COVID-19 patients with active infection or after recovery. In the active-infection cohort, about 90% of the roughly 20 patients had comorbidities linked to unfavorable COVID-19 outcome.

Blood genomic DNA input for TRB amplification was about 250-550 ng. TRB rearrangements were amplified by multiplex PCR with BIOMED2 TRB-A/B primers. Each CDR3 protein gets one entry after TCRdb re-called the multiplex PCR reads with MiXCR. The sample has 23,000 or so distinct CDR3 sequences; under 35% are singletons. V was trimmed by 3 bases and J by 5 bases, leaving 13 bases between them. CDR3 length: 14 residues. Germline assignment: CDR1 SGHNT and CDR2 YENEEA. To note about this clonotype: Its specificity is unknown.

The study's findings and limits: Active COVID-19 showed highly clonal TRB repertoires; recovery showed diversity and richness above healthy donors. In COVID-19 patients, T cell receptor beta variable and joining gene use was reportedly strongly skewed.

This clonotype originated in a human donor who had recovered from COVID-19. The chain is built from TRBV11-3 and TRBJ2-5; perhaps TRBD2 as D (5 bases). Sequenced sample: blood. The CDR3 DNA sequence: TGTGCCAGCAGCTTTGAGGGCCCCGCGGAGACCCAGTACTTC. Amino acids: CASSFEGPAETQYF.